The clone carrying this T cell receptor (beta chain) was detected many times. The source of the sample is a study of blood T cell repertoires in COVID-19. Overall study context: Sites in the United States, Italy and Spain provided acute and convalescent COVID-19 samples. Nucleic acid was either cDNA or gDNA, and it came from T cells, B-cell-depleted T cells, or PBMCs.

Profiled with immunoSEQ multiplex PCR; TCRdb holds only in-frame clones, not every one. This sample has about 150,000 clones; 80% to 90% occur once, and the top ten carry around 7.1%. Unmatched junction bases numbered 8, after V lost 4 bases and J lost 6 bases. The CDR3 is 15 residues long. Germline lookup yields CDR1 LNHDA and CDR2 SQIVND (reference sequence). All enrollees were roughly 18 to 89 years old and from 20 to 30 US areas. Participant-reported clinical history was the basis for cohort assignment. The TCR sequence derives from a man aged 45 to 65 who had recovered from COVID-19. V usage is TRBV19 and J usage is TRBJ1-2, with 10 bases identical to TRBD1. The sequenced sample consisted of PBMCs or T cells enriched from blood (not recorded which). The CDR3 DNA is TGTGCCAGTAGTACGGACAGGGGGAGGTTCGATGGCTACACCTTC. Translating it yields CASSTDRGRFDGYTF.